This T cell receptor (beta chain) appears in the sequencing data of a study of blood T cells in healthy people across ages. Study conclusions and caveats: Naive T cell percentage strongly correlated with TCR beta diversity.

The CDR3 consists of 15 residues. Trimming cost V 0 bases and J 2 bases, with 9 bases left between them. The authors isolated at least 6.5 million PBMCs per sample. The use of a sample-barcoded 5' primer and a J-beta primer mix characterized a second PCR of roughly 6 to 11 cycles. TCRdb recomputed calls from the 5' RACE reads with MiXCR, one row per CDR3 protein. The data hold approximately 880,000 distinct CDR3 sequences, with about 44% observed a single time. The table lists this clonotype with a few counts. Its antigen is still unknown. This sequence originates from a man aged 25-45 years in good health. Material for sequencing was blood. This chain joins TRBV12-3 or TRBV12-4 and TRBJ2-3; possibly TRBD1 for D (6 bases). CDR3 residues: CASSLASGVTDTQYF. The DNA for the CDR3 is TGTGCCAGCAGTTTAGCCTCAGGGGTCACAGATACGCAGTATTTT.